Listed below are T cell receptor beta chains from one sample, sequenced in a study of cytomegalovirus exposure and HLA in healthy donors. The table came from immunoSEQ multiplex PCR; TCRdb's copy has only in-frame clones and leaves some out. The table shows 200,000 to 250,000 clones, with just over 75% occurring only once. Sequencing was done on a sample of PBMCs. Source of these receptors: a man aged 18 to 29 in good health and CMV-seronegative. Each CDR3 is given with its conserved first and last residue. The D gene is left open where the match is weak. Only some rows state a clone size, as once, few, many or a class for expanded clones.

d_call,cdr3_length,clone_size,j_call,v_call,cdr3_nt,cdr3_aa
TRBD2,14,-,TRBJ2-5,TRBV29-1,TGCAGCGTCCTGGGACTAGCGGACCAAGAGACCCAGTACTTC,CSVLGLADQETQYF
-,14,-,TRBJ2-1,TRBV27,TGTGCCAGCAGTTTCGGACAGTCTCCGGATGAGCAGTTCTTC,CASSFGQSPDEQFF
TRBD1,14,-,TRBJ2-1,TRBV6-6,TGTGCCAGCAGCTCTAGACAGGGGGACAATGAGCAGTTCTTC,CASSSRQGDNEQFF
-,15,-,TRBJ2-6,TRBV5-1,TGCGCCAGCAGCCCCGTTCCCTCTGGGGCCAACGTCCTGACTTTC,CASSPVPSGANVLTF
TRBD2,16,-,TRBJ2-5,TRBV5-1,TGCGCCAGCAGCCCTTTACTAGCGGGAGCGCAAGAGACCCAGTACTTC,CASSPLLAGAQETQYF
TRBD2,16,-,TRBJ2-7,TRBV5-4,TGTGCCAGCAGCTATACGACTAGCGGGAGTTCGTACGAGCAGTACTTC,CASSYTTSGSSYEQYF
-,16,once,TRBJ2-1,TRBV13,TGTGCCAGCAGCTTAGGACAGCTAAGCTCCTACAATGAGCAGTTCTTC,CASSLGQLSSYNEQFF
-,11,-,TRBJ1-2,TRBV30,TGTGCCTGGAGTGTAACTTCCGGGTCCACCTTC,CAWSVTSGSTF
-,18,-,TRBJ2-6,TRBV28,TGTGCCAGCTTCGCCGTCCGGGGTCGTCACTCTGGGGCCAACGTCCTGACTTTC,CASFAVRGRHSGANVLTF
TRBD1,16,-,TRBJ1-5,TRBV27,TGTGCCAGCAGTTTATTCCAGGGGGCAAGCAATCAGCCCCAGCATTTT,CASSLFQGASNQPQHF
-,12,-,TRBJ1-5,TRBV5-8,TGTGCCAGCAGCCGGGACTATCAGCCCCAGCATTTT,CASSRDYQPQHF
TRBD1,14,-,TRBJ2-7,TRBV14,TGTGCCAGCAGCCACCACAGGGGTGTTTACGAGCAGTACTTC,CASSHHRGVYEQYF
TRBD1,13,once,TRBJ2-7,TRBV18,TGTGCCAGCTCACCGGGGACAGGGGCCGAGCAGTACTTC,CASSPGTGAEQYF
-,16,-,TRBJ2-1,TRBV7-9,TGTTCCAGCAGCTTAGGTCGGGATCCAACCTACAATGAGCAGTTCTTC,CSSSLGRDPTYNEQFF
TRBD2,16,-,TRBJ2-3,TRBV10-3,TGTGCCATCAGTGAGTCGCTTGCGGGAGACCCAGATACGCAGTATTTT,CAISESLAGDPDTQYF
-,16,once,TRBJ2-2,TRBV27,TGTGCCAGCAGTTTATGGATCGGGAGCGGGACCGGGGAGCTGTTTTTT,CASSLWIGSGTGELFF
-,14,-,TRBJ2-3,TRBV2,TGTGCCAGCAGTATGGACAGTTCCAAAGATACGCAGTATTTT,CASSMDSSKDTQYF